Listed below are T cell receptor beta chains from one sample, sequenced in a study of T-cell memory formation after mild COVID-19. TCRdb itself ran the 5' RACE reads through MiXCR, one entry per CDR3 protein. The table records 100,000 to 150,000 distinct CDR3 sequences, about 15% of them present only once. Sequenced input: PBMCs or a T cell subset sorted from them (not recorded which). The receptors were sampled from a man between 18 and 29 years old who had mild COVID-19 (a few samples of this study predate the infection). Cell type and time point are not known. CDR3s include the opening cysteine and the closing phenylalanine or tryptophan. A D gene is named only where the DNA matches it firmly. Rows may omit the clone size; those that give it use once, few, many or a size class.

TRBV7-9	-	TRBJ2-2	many	CASSPDADTGELFF	TGTGCCAGCAGCCCGGATGCGGACACCGGGGAGCTGTTTTTT
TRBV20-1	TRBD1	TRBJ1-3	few	CSTFRPGQPGNTIYF	TGCAGTACATTCCGCCCGGGACAGCCTGGAAACACCATATATTTT
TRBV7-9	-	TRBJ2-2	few	CASSFAGGGANTGELFF	TGTGCCAGCAGCTTCGCAGGGGGGGGCGCGAACACCGGGGAGCTGTTTTTT
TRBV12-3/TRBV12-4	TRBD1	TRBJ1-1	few	CASRADRDVTEAFF	TGTGCCAGCAGGGCCGACAGGGATGTGACTGAAGCTTTCTTT
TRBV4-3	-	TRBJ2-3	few	CASGRRAGDTQYF	TGCGCCAGCGGTCGCAGGGCGGGAGATACGCAGTATTTT
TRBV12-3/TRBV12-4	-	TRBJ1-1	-	CASSTRGMAFF	TGTGCCAGCAGCACGAGGGGGATGGCTTTCTTT
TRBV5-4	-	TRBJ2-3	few	CASSRGGPTDTQYF	TGTGCCAGCAGCAGGGGGGGTCCCACAGATACGCAGTATTTT
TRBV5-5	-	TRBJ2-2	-	CASTRGGGGGTGELFF	TGTGCCAGCACCAGGGGCGGAGGGGGCGGCACCGGGGAGCTGTTTTTT
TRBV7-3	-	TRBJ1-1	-	CASSRGGVNTEAFF	TGTGCCAGCAGCCGTGGGGGGGTGAACACTGAAGCTTTCTTT
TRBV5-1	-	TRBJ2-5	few	CASSGRPQETQYF	TGCGCCAGCAGTGGGCGGCCCCAAGAGACCCAGTACTTC
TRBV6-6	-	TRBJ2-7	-	CASSRGGTYEQYF	TGTGCCAGCAGCCGTGGGGGTACCTACGAGCAGTACTTC
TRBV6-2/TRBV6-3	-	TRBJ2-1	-	CASHGPTNEQFF	TGTGCCAGCCACGGACCGACAAATGAGCAGTTCTTC
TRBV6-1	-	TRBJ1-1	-	CASSEQGEGTEAFF	TGTGCCAGCAGTGAACAAGGGGAAGGCACTGAAGCTTTCTTT
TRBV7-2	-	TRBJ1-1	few	CASSPERGAEAFF	TGTGCCAGCAGCCCTGAAAGGGGAGCTGAAGCTTTCTTT
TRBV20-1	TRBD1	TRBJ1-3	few	CSARETGGENTIYF	TGCAGTGCTAGGGAAACAGGGGGCGAAAACACCATATATTTT
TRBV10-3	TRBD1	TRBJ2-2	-	CAIRERQGVAGELFF	TGTGCCATCAGGGAAAGACAGGGGGTGGCCGGGGAGCTGTTTTTT
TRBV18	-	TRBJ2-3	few	CASSPPVVRDTQYF	TGTGCCAGCTCACCACCGGTCGTTAGAGATACGCAGTATTTT
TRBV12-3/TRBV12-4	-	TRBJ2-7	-	CASSFVGYYEQYF	TGTGCCAGCAGTTTTGTAGGGTACTACGAGCAGTACTTC
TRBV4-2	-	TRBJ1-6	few	CASSQDGIRGHSPLHF	TGTGCCAGCAGCCAAGACGGGATCCGGGGTCATTCACCCCTCCACTTT
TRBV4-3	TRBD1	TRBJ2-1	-	CASSQEQGHSYNEQFF	TGCGCCAGCAGCCAGGAACAGGGGCACTCCTACAATGAGCAGTTCTTC
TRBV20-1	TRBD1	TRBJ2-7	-	CSASLPPGTGVGSYEQYF	TGCAGTGCTAGCCTCCCTCCCGGGACAGGGGTTGGCTCCTACGAGCAGTACTTC
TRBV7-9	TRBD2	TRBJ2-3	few	CASRTGGFPDTQYF	TGTGCCAGCAGGACGGGAGGGTTCCCAGATACGCAGTATTTT
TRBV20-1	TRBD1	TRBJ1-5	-	CSATAGGTQPQHF	TGCAGTGCTACTGCAGGGGGCACCCAGCCCCAGCATTTT
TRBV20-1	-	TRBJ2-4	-	CSASGQGRNIQYF	TGCAGTGCTAGCGGTCAGGGAAGAAACATTCAGTACTTC
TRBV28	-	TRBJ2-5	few	CASRLAAGNQETQYF	TGTGCCAGCAGATTGGCTGCGGGGAATCAAGAGACCCAGTACTTC
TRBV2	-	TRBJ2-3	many	CASRRTMFQDTQYF	TGTGCCAGCAGGAGGACTATGTTTCAAGATACGCAGTATTTT
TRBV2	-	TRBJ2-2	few	CASWKGLGPGELFF	TGTGCCAGCTGGAAAGGACTTGGGCCCGGGGAGCTGTTTTTT
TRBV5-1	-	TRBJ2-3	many	CASSLEGHTPGDTQYF	TGCGCCAGCAGCTTGGAGGGCCATACCCCTGGGGATACGCAGTATTTT
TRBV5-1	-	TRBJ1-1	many	CASSFGGSSMNTEAFF	TGCGCCAGCAGCTTCGGGGGGTCGAGTATGAACACTGAAGCTTTCTTT
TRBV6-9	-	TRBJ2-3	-	CAMEGGRYPSTDTQYF	TGTGCCATGGAAGGGGGACGGTACCCTAGCACAGATACGCAGTATTTT
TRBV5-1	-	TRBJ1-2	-	CASSLEGGSESYTF	TGCGCCAGCAGCTTGGAAGGGGGTTCTGAGAGCTACACCTTC
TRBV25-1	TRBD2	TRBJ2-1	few	CATDRPSGGSYNEQFF	TGTGCCACCGACCGTCCTAGCGGGGGGTCCTACAATGAGCAGTTCTTC
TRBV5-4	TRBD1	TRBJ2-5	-	CASSLQGQFQETQYF	TGTGCCAGCAGCTTACAGGGACAGTTCCAAGAGACCCAGTACTTC
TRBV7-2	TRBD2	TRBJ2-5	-	CASSPQGLAGQETQYF	TGTGCCAGCAGCCCACAAGGACTAGCGGGGCAAGAGACCCAGTACTTC
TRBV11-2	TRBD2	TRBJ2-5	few	CASSSPRAGDETQYF	TGTGCCAGCAGCTCGCCAAGGGCGGGGGATGAGACCCAGTACTTC
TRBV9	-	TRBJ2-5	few	CASSARGSRMKETQYF	TGTGCCAGCAGCGCCAGAGGTAGTCGAATGAAAGAGACCCAGTACTTC
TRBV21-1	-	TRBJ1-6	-	CASRTGAYNSPLHF	TGTGCCAGCAGGACAGGGGCATATAATTCACCCCTCCACTTT
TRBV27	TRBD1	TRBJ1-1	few	CASSLLRGPAFF	TGTGCCAGCAGTTTACTAAGGGGGCCAGCTTTCTTT
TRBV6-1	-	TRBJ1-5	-	CASSPPGRYGAQHF	TGTGCCAGCAGCCCCCCGGGGCGATATGGGGCCCAGCATTTT
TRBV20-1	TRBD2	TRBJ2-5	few	CSADTLAGGRETQYF	TGCAGTGCCGACACGCTAGCGGGGGGGCGAGAGACCCAGTACTTC
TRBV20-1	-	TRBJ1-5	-	CSARRAGDGPQHF	TGCAGTGCTAGGAGGGCGGGAGATGGGCCCCAGCATTTT
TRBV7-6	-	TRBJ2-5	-	CDSSFGETQYF	TGTGACAGCAGCTTCGGAGAGACCCAGTACTTC
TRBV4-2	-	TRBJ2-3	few	CASSQQRAAGTQYF	TGTGCCAGCAGCCAGCAACGGGCCGCGGGGACGCAGTATTTT
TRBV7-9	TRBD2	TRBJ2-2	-	CASSRGTSSTGELFF	TGTGCCAGCAGCAGGGGGACTAGCTCGACCGGGGAGCTGTTTTTT
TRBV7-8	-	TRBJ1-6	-	CASSLDRTLRGSPLHF	TGTGCCAGCAGCTTAGACAGGACGCTCCGTGGTTCACCCCTCCACTTT
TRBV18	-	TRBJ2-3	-	CASSPPQGPDTQYF	TGTGCCAGCTCACCCCCTCAGGGGCCAGATACGCAGTATTTT
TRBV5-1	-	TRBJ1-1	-	CASSPDRFGNTEAFF	TGCGCCAGCAGCCCCGACAGGTTCGGCAACACTGAAGCTTTCTTT
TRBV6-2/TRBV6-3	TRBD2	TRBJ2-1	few	CASSYSKTSHNNEQFF	TGTGCCAGCAGTTACTCTAAGACTAGCCATAACAATGAGCAGTTCTTC
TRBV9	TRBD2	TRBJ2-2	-	CASNPGAGVRTGELFF	TGTGCCAGCAACCCCGGGGCGGGGGTGCGAACCGGGGAGCTGTTTTTT
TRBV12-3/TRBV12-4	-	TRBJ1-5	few	CASSLGTGKRQPQHF	TGTGCCAGCAGTTTAGGAACTGGGAAGAGGCAGCCCCAGCATTTT
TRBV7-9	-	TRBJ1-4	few	CASSPHRGGEKLFF	TGTGCCAGCAGCCCTCACCGGGGAGGCGAGAAACTGTTTTTT
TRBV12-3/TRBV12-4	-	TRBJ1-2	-	CASSIAGAYGYTF	TGTGCCAGCAGTATAGCAGGGGCCTATGGCTACACCTTC
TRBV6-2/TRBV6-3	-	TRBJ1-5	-	CASSSTQSNQPQHF	TGTGCCAGCAGTTCCACACAGAGCAATCAGCCCCAGCATTTT
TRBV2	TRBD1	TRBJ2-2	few	CATDRVTGELFF	TGTGCCACCGACAGGGTCACCGGGGAGCTGTTTTTT
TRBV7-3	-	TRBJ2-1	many	CASSRAGMDHNEQFF	TGTGCCAGCAGCCGGGCGGGGATGGACCACAATGAGCAGTTCTTC
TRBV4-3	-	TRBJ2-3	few	CASSQDGRDTQYF	TGCGCCAGCAGCCAAGATGGCAGGGATACGCAGTATTTT
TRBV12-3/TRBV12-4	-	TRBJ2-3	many	CASSLAQGDTQYF	TGTGCCAGCAGTTTAGCCCAGGGAGATACGCAGTATTTT
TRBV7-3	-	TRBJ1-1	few	CASSLGGTTEAFF	TGTGCCAGCAGCCTTGGGGGAACCACTGAAGCTTTCTTT
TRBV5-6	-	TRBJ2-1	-	CASSLLQVYNEQFF	TGTGCCAGCAGCTTGCTACAAGTCTACAATGAGCAGTTCTTC
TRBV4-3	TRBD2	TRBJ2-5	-	CASSRDYPWKTQYF	TGCGCCAGCAGCCGGGACTACCCCTGGAAGACCCAGTACTTC